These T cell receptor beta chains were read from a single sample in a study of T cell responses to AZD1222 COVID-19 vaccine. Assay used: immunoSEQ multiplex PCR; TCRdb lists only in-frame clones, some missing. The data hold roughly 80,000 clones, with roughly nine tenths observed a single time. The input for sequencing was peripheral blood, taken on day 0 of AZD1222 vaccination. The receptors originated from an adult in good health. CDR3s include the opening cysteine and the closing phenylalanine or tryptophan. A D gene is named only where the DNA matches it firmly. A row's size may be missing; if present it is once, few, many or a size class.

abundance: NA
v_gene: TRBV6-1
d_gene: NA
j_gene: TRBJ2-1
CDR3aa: CASSEYDEQFF
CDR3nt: TGTGCCAGCAGTGAATACGATGAGCAGTTCTTC

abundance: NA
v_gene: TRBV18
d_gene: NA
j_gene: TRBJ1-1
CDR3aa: CASSPLGEYTEAFF
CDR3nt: TGTGCCAGCTCACCACTCGGGGAGTACACTGAAGCTTTCTTT

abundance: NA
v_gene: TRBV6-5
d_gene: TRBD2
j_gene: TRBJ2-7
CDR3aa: CASSYPGGAPYEQYF
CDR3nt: TGTGCCAGCAGTTACCCCGGGGGGGCCCCCTACGAGCAGTACTTC

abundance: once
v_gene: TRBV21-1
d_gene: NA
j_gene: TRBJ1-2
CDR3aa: CASSKAVPGQGFGYTF
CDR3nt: TGTGCCAGCAGCAAAGCGGTCCCAGGACAAGGCTTTGGCTACACCTTC

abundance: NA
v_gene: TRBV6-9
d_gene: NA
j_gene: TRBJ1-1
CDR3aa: CASSESGEGHMNTEAFF
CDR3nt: TGTGCCAGCAGCGAATCAGGAGAGGGACACATGAACACTGAAGCTTTCTTT

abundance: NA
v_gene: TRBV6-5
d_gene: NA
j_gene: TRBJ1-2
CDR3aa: CASSYHSQGGYTF
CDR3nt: TGTGCCAGCAGTTACCATAGTCAGGGCGGCTACACCTTC

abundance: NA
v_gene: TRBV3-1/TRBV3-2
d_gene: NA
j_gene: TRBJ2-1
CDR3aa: CASSPPIAGNSYNEQFF
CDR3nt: TGTGCCAGCAGCCCTCCAATTGCGGGTAACTCCTACAATGAGCAGTTCTTC

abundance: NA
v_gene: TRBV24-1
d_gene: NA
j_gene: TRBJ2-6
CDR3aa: CATSAPSGANVLTF
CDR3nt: TGTGCCACCAGTGCCCCCTCTGGGGCCAACGTCCTGACTTTC

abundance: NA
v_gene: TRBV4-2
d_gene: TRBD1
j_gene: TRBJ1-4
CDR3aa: CASSLGQGAANEKLFF
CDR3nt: TGTGCCAGCAGCCTCGGACAGGGGGCGGCTAATGAAAAACTGTTTTTT

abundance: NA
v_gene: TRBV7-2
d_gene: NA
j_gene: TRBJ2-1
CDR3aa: CASSLEVLYNEQFF
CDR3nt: TGTGCCAGCAGCTTAGAAGTCCTCTACAATGAGCAGTTCTTC

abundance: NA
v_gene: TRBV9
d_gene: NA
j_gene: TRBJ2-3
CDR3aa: CASSVFGMSTDTQYF
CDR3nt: TGTGCCAGCAGCGTTTTCGGGATGAGCACAGATACGCAGTATTTT

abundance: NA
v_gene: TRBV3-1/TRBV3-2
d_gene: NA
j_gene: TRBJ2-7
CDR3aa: CASSLGPELPYEQYF
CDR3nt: TGTGCCAGCAGCCTCGGACCGGAGCTTCCCTACGAGCAGTACTTC

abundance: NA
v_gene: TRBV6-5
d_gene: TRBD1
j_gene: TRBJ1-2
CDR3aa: CASSYMDRGTGYTF
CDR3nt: TGTGCCAGCAGTTACATGGACAGGGGAACAGGCTACACCTTC

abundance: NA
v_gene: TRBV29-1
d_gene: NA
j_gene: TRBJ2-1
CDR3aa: CSVVRQGRYNEQFF
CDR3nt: TGCAGCGTTGTAAGGCAGGGCCGCTACAATGAGCAGTTCTTC